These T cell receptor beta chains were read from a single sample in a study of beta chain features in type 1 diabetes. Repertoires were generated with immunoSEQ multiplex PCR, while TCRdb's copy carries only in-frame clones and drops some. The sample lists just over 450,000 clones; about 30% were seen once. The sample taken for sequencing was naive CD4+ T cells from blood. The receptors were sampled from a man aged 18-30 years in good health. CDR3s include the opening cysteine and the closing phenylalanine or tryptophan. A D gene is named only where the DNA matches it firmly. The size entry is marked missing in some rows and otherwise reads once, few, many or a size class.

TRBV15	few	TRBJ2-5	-	TGTGCCACCAGGAGAGGGGAAGGGGTGAAGACCCAGTACTTC	CATRRGEGVKTQYF
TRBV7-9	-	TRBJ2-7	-	TGTGCCAGCAGCTCATCGACGTACTCCTACGAGCAGTACTTC	CASSSSTYSYEQYF
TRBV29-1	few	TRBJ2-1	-	TGCAGCGTTGAATTAGGCAGGGTGGGCTACAATGAGCAGTTCTTC	CSVELGRVGYNEQFF
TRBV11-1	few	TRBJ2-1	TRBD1	TGTGCCAGCAGCACGGACAGGTTGGTCAATGAGCAGTTCTTC	CASSTDRLVNEQFF
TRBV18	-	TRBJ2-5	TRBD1	TGTGCCAGCTCATCGACAGGGGGCCAAGAGACCCAGTACTTC	CASSSTGGQETQYF
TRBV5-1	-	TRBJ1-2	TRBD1	TGCGCCAGCGGCCGGGACAGCTATGGCTACACCTTC	CASGRDSYGYTF
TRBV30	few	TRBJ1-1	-	TGTGCCTGTGATTCTCAACTGAACACTGAAGCTTTCTTT	CACDSQLNTEAFF
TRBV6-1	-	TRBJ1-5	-	TGTGCCAGCAGCTGGCGAGGAAATCAGCCCCAGCATTTT	CASSWRGNQPQHF
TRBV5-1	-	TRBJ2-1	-	TGCGCCAGCAGCTTGGAGGGACAAGACAATGAGCAGTTCTTC	CASSLEGQDNEQFF
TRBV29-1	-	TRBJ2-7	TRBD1	TGCAGCGTTGTGGGAGGGACAGGGGGTTCCTACGAGCAGTACTTC	CSVVGGTGGSYEQYF
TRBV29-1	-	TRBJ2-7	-	TGCAGCGTCGCCCCATCCTCCTACGAGCAGTACTTC	CSVAPSSYEQYF
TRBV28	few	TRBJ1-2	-	TGTGCCAGCAGCCAGACAGCTAACTATGGCTACACCTTC	CASSQTANYGYTF
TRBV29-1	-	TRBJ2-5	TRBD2	TGCAGCGTTGGAATAGCGGGAGTCGAGACCCAGTACTTC	CSVGIAGVETQYF
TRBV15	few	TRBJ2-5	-	TGTGCCACCAGCAGAGCCTTCTTGCTGGAGACCCAGTACTTC	CATSRAFLLETQYF
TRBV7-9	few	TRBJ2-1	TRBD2	TGTGCCAGCAGCTTAGGGGTTACGAGGCGGGAGCCACTCTCGGATGAGCAGTTCTTC	CASSLGVTRREPLSDEQFF
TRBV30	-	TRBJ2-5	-	TGTGCCTGGAGGAGGTTGGAGACCCAGTACTTC	CAWRRLETQYF
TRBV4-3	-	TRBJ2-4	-	TGCGCCAGCTCCCTCCTGGGAGACGGGAACATTCAGTACTTC	CASSLLGDGNIQYF
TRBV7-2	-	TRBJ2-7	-	TGTGCCAGCAGTTACGGGACTCCTTACGAGCAGTACTTC	CASSYGTPYEQYF
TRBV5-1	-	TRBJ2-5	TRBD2	TGCGCCAGCAGGGCGGGAGCCCAAGAGACCCAGTACTTC	CASRAGAQETQYF
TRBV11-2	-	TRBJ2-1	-	TGTGCCAGCTGCTTTGGGGGAGCCGGGTACAATGAGCAGTTCTTC	CASCFGGAGYNEQFF
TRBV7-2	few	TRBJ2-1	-	TGTGCCAGCAGCGCGACTTACAATGAGCAGTTCTTC	CASSATYNEQFF
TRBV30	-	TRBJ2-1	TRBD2	TGTGCCTGGACTAGGACTAGCGGGAGCGATGAGTTCTTC	CAWTRTSGSDEFF
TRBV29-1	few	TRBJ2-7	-	TGCAGCTTTCGAGGGACGGCCTCCTCCTACGAGCAGTACTTC	CSFRGTASSYEQYF
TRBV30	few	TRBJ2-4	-	TGTGCCTGGAGTGTCGGGGCCTTTGCGGCCAAAAACATTCAGTACTTC	CAWSVGAFAAKNIQYF
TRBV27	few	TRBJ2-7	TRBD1	TGTGCCAGCAGTTTAGGCAAGACAGGGCACGAGCAGTACTTC	CASSLGKTGHEQYF
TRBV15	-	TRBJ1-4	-	TGTGCCACCAGCAGGATACAGGGTCAAAGGGAAAAACTGTTTTTT	CATSRIQGQREKLFF
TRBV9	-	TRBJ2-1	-	TGTGCCAGCAGCGTTCTCAGCGGTATACAATACAATGAGCAGTTCTTC	CASSVLSGIQYNEQFF
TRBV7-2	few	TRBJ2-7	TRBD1	TGTGCCAGCAGCCTGACAGGGCCCTCCTACGAGCAGTACTTC	CASSLTGPSYEQYF
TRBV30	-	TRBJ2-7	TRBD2	TGTGCCTGGACCGCGGGACTAGCGGGGGACTACTACGAGCAGTACTTC	CAWTAGLAGDYYEQYF
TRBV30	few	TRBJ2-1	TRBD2	TGTGCCTGGCGGACTAGCGGGGACCCCTACAATGAGCAGTTCTTC	CAWRTSGDPYNEQFF
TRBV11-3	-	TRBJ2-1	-	TGTGCCAGCAGCTCGGGGGCGGAGTATGAGCAGTTCTTC	CASSSGAEYEQFF
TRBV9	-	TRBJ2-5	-	TGTGCCAGCAGCGTATGGTCCGGGGGAGGAGAGACCCAGTACTTC	CASSVWSGGGETQYF
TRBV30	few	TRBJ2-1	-	TGTGCCCTCCGAACGGGGCTCCCGGGAAGGGTACAGCAGTTCTTC	CALRTGLPGRVQQFF
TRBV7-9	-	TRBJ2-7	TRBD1	TGTGCCAGCAGCTTAGAAACGGGACAGTATCCCTACGAGCAGTACTTC	CASSLETGQYPYEQYF
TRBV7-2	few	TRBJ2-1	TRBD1	TGTGCCAGCAGGGGAGGGGGACAGGGGTTCTATGAGCAGTTCTTC	CASRGGGQGFYEQFF
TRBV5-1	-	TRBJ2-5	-	TGCGCCTCGGGCGCAGACCAAGAGACCCAGTACTTC	CASGADQETQYF
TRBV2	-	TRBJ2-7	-	TGTGCCAGCAGTGGGGGTGCGGGAACCTCCTACGAGCAGTACTTC	CASSGGAGTSYEQYF
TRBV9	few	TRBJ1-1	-	TGTGCCAGCAGTAAAACAGGCCTGAACACTGAAGCTTTCTTT	CASSKTGLNTEAFF
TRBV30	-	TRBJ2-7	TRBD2	TGTGCCTGGAGTGTAACTAGCGGTTACGAGCAGTACTTC	CAWSVTSGYEQYF
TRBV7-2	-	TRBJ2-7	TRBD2	TGTGCCAGCAGCCCCTCTAGCGGGGGTATCTCCTACGAGCAGTACTTC	CASSPSSGGISYEQYF
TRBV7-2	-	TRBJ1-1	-	TGTGCCAGCAGCCCGGGGGTGGGTCTGACCACTGAAGCTTTCTTT	CASSPGVGLTTEAFF
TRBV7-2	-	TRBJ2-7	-	TGTGCCAGCAGCTTAGGTGGCGTCTCCTACGAGCAGTACTTC	CASSLGGVSYEQYF
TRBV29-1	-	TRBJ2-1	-	TGCAGCGTTGAAGAGCGGCAGACCTACAATGAGCAGTTCTTC	CSVEERQTYNEQFF
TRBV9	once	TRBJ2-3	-	TGTGCCAGCAGCGTAGAGGGCCGCGAAGATACGCAGTATTTT	CASSVEGREDTQYF
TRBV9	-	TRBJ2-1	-	TGTGCCAGCAGCGTAAGTCGCCTGGATGAGCAGTTCTTC	CASSVSRLDEQFF
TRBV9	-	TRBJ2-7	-	TGTGCCAGCAGCGTAGCCGGGGCGGGCAGCTCCTACGAGCAGTACTTC	CASSVAGAGSSYEQYF
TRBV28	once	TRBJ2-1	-	TGTGCCAGCGGTAGAAATGAGCAGTTCTTC	CASGRNEQFF
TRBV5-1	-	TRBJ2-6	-	TGCGCCAGCAGCTTGCTAGAGCAGGGTTCGCCCTCTGGGGCCAACGTCCTGACTTTC	CASSLLEQGSPSGANVLTF